Listed below are T cell receptor beta chains from one sample, sequenced in a study of blood T cell repertoires in COVID-19. Generated by immunoSEQ multiplex PCR, the TCRdb table keeps only in-frame clones and is missing some. The profile shows approximately 380,000 clones, roughly 91% of them singletons. The material sequenced was PBMCs or T cells enriched from blood (not recorded which). All receptors derive from a young woman who had recovered from COVID-19. The CDR3 runs from the conserved cysteine through the conserved F or W. The D gene is left open where the match is weak. Clone size is given for some rows only: seen once, a few or many times, or a class if the clone is expanded.

V: TRBV9
size: .
length: 15
D: TRBD2
J: TRBJ2-5
CDR3: CASSVDQRGAETQYF
DNA: TGTGCCAGCAGCGTAGATCAGCGGGGGGCCGAGACCCAGTACTTC

V: TRBV28
size: few
length: 12
D: .
J: TRBJ2-7
CDR3: CAIETGTYEQYF
DNA: TGTGCCATCGAGACAGGAACCTACGAGCAGTACTTC

V: TRBV3-1/TRBV3-2
size: .
length: 15
D: TRBD2
J: TRBJ2-7
CDR3: CASSPTSRGGYEQYF
DNA: TGTGCCAGCAGCCCGACCAGTCGGGGGGGCTACGAGCAGTACTTC

V: TRBV23-1
size: .
length: 16
D: .
J: TRBJ1-5
CDR3: CASSLEQRQADQPQHF
DNA: TGCGCCAGCAGTCTTGAGCAAAGACAGGCGGATCAGCCCCAGCATTTT

V: TRBV7-9
size: .
length: 15
D: .
J: TRBJ1-4
CDR3: CASSLERQGEEKLFF
DNA: TGTGCCAGCAGCTTAGAACGGCAGGGCGAAGAAAAACTGTTTTTT

V: TRBV30
size: .
length: 11
D: .
J: TRBJ2-7
CDR3: CAWRDSYEQYF
DNA: TGTGCCTGGAGGGACAGCTACGAGCAGTACTTC

V: TRBV30
size: .
length: 12
D: .
J: TRBJ1-1
CDR3: CAWSGGGIEAFF
DNA: TGTGCCTGGAGTGGAGGTGGTATTGAAGCTTTCTTT

V: TRBV11-2
size: once
length: 10
D: .
J: TRBJ2-1
CDR3: CASSFREQFF
DNA: TGTGCCAGCAGCTTTCGGGAGCAGTTCTTC

V: TRBV27
size: .
length: 15
D: TRBD1
J: TRBJ2-7
CDR3: CASRMGTGELYEQYF
DNA: TGTGCCAGCAGGATGGGGACAGGGGAGCTTTACGAGCAGTACTTC

V: TRBV5-8
size: .
length: 16
D: .
J: TRBJ1-4
CDR3: CASSFAQERLNEKLFF
DNA: TGTGCCAGCAGCTTCGCTCAGGAGCGGCTGAATGAAAAACTGTTTTTT

V: TRBV5-1
size: .
length: 16
D: .
J: TRBJ1-2
CDR3: CASSLSLRGLGYGYTF
DNA: TGCGCCAGCAGCTTGAGTTTACGAGGGTTGGGCTATGGCTACACCTTC

V: TRBV19
size: .
length: 13
D: TRBD1
J: TRBJ1-1
CDR3: CASSITGDTEAFF
DNA: TGTGCCAGTAGCATTACAGGGGACACTGAAGCTTTCTTT

V: TRBV30
size: .
length: 14
D: .
J: TRBJ2-4
CDR3: CAWGGPTAKNIQYF
DNA: TGTGCCTGGGGGGGCCCCACGGCCAAAAACATTCAGTACTTC

V: TRBV6-5
size: .
length: 15
D: TRBD1
J: TRBJ1-1
CDR3: CASSYSRGRRTEAFF
DNA: TGTGCCAGCAGTTACTCGAGGGGGCGGAGGACTGAAGCTTTCTTT

V: TRBV5-1
size: .
length: 13
D: .
J: TRBJ2-1
CDR3: CASSSLASNEQFF
DNA: TGCGCCAGCAGCTCACTAGCTTCCAATGAGCAGTTCTTC

V: TRBV7-3
size: .
length: 14
D: TRBD1
J: TRBJ2-7
CDR3: CASSLLGQGYEQYF
DNA: TGTGCCAGCAGCTTACTCGGACAGGGCTACGAGCAGTACTTC

V: TRBV2
size: .
length: 13
D: .
J: TRBJ2-7
CDR3: CASSDRDLGEQYF
DNA: TGTGCCAGCAGTGACAGGGATCTGGGCGAGCAGTACTTC

V: TRBV27
size: .
length: 16
D: TRBD1
J: TRBJ1-6
CDR3: CASSLRWTGSHSPLHF
DNA: TGTGCCAGCAGTTTACGTTGGACAGGATCCCATTCACCCCTCCACTTT

V: TRBV3-1/TRBV3-2
size: .
length: 16
D: .
J: TRBJ1-2
CDR3: CASSPSPGQSNYGYTF
DNA: TGTGCCAGCAGCCCTTCCCCGGGTCAGAGTAACTATGGCTACACCTTC

V: TRBV2
size: few
length: 14
D: .
J: TRBJ1-2
CDR3: CASSEGWGDYGYTF
DNA: TGTGCCAGCAGTGAAGGATGGGGGGACTATGGCTACACCTTC